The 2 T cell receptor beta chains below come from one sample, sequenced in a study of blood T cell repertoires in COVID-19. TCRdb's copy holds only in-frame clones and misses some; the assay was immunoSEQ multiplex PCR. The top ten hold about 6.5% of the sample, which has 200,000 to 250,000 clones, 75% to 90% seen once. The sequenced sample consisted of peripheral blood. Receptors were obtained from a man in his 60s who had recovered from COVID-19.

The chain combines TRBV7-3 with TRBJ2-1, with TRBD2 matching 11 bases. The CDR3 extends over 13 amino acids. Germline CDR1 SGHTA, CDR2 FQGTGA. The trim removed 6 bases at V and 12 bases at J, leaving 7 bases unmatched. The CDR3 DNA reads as TGTGCCAGCAGTATCCCGGGACTAGCGGTGCAGTTCTTC. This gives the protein CASSIPGLAVQFF.

CDR3: CASSQGPTPGANVLTF. The CDR3 DNA reads as TGCGCCAGCAGCCAAGGGCCAACCCCTGGGGCCAACGTCCTGACTTTC. The rearrangement uses TRBV4-3 and TRBJ2-6; D unresolved. Germline V gene lookup returns CDR1 LGHNA and CDR2 YSLEER. V lost 1 base and J 2 bases, leaving 9 bases between the germline ends. The CDR3 spans 16 residues.